The 30 T cell receptor beta chains listed next were all sequenced from one sample in a study of blood T cells in healthy people across ages. A second PCR of roughly 6 to 12 cycles used a sample-barcoded 5' primer and a J-beta primer mix. One entry per CDR3 protein, called by TCRdb with MiXCR from the 5' RACE reads. The top ten hold 28% of the sample, which has approximately 800,000 distinct CDR3 sequences, 62% seen once. Specimen: blood. The origin of the receptors is a man aged 30 to 45 in good health.

This chain joins TRBV7-9 and TRBJ2-3, with D hard to call. Germline CDR1 SEHNR, CDR2 FQNEAQ (reference sequence). This CDR3 is 14 amino acids long. V lost 2 bases and J lost 0, with 6 bases in between. The CDR3 protein is CASSLSTSTDTQYF. The CDR3 region has the DNA TGTGCCAGCAGCTTAAGTACGAGCACAGATACGCAGTATTTT.

V gene TRBV19 combines with J gene TRBJ1-1; no clear D. From germline, CDR1 is LNHDA and CDR2 SQIVND (reference sequence). The CDR3 length is 15 residues. V gave up 3 bases and J gave up 0 bases, with 11 bases separating them. In nucleotides, the CDR3 is TGTGCCAGTAGTATCCGGCTGGATCTGAACACTGAAGCTTTCTTT. Translation: CASSIRLDLNTEAFF.

This clonotype showed up just a few times. The V gene is TRBV28, the J gene TRBJ1-1; D may be TRBD1 (6 bases). V lost 5 bases and J lost 4, with 17 bases in between. This CDR3 contains 15 residues. Germline V gene sequence: CDR1 MDHEN, CDR2 SYDVKM. CDR3 nucleotides: TGTGCCAGCAGTACCGCCACAGGGCTGATCACTGAAGCTTTCTTT. This gives the protein CASSTATGLITEAFF.

The rearrangement joins TRBV18 to TRBJ2-3; 10 bases align to TRBD2. This CDR3 comprises 14 residues. The germline CDR1 and CDR2 sequences are KGHSH and LQKENI. With 8 bases clipped from V and 2 bases from J, the junction kept 4 bases outside the gene matches. The CDR3 coding sequence is TGTGCCAGCCATACTAGCGGGGCCACAGATACGCAGTATTTT. Translated, it gives CASHTSGATDTQYF. The variable domain in full, with the rest retrieved from reference TRBV18 and TRBJ2-3, is NAGVMQNPRHLVRRRGQEARLRCSPMKGHSHVYWYRQLPEEGLKFMVYLQKENIIDESGMPKERFSAEFPKEGPSILRIQQVVRGDSAAYFCASHTSGATDTQYFGPGTRLTVL.

This clonotype was observed once. The gene calls are TRBV20-1 and TRBJ2-3, with D perhaps matching TRBD2 (6 bases). The germline V and J ends were trimmed by 1 base and 4 bases, with 12 bases remaining between them. From germline, CDR1 is DFQATT and CDR2 SNEGSKA (reference sequence). The CDR3 is made up of 14 amino acids. In DNA form, the CDR3 reads TGCAGTGCTAGAGGTCCTGGAGGGGCAGATACGCAGTATTTT. Translating it yields CSARGPGGADTQYF.

This rearrangement joins TRBV9 to TRBJ2-7; D is perhaps TRBD1 (5 bases). Germline loops: CDR1 SGDLS, CDR2 YYNGEE. Trimming stripped 2 bases from V and 2 bases from J, with 11 bases between. The CDR3 spans 14 residues. The CDR3 nucleotides read TGTGCCAGCAGCGTTGGGGCGTCAACCTACGAGCAGTACTTC. Translating it yields CASSVGASTYEQYF.

The rearrangement uses TRBV20-1 and TRBJ2-4; TRBD2 might be the D (6 bases). CDR1 DFQATT and CDR2 SNEGSKA come from the germline V gene (reference sequence). The CDR3 totals 14 residues. Trimming left V 3 bases short and J 13 bases short, with 22 bases between. CDR3 in DNA: TGCAGTGCTAGCGACGGGACTTTCGGCGGTGAGCAGTACTTC. This encodes CSASDGTFGGEQYF.

The chain has TRBV4-3 and TRBJ2-1; D may correspond to TRBD1 or TRBD2 (6 bases each). The tail of the sequence fits TRBJ2-7 better, so the J call may be wrong. This CDR3 has 16 residues. Germline V gives CDR1 LGHNA, CDR2 YSLEER. In DNA form, the CDR3 reads TGCGCCAGCAGCCAAACAGGGAGGACCACCTACAATGAGCAGTACTTC. This gives the protein CASSQTGRTTYNEQYF.

This clonotype was recorded once. The V call is TRBV9, the J call TRBJ2-5, with 7 positions matching TRBD1. The assigned J gene may be wrong: the sequence end matches TRBJ2-7 better. This CDR3 has 15 amino acids. CDR1 is SGDLS, CDR2 YYNGEE, per germline. CDR3 sequence reads: CASSVGGRGSYEQYF. In nucleotides, the CDR3 is TGTGCCAGCAGCGTAGGCGGCAGGGGGTCCTACGAGCAGTACTTC.

The chain has TRBV28 and TRBJ2-7, with D maybe TRBD2 (5 bases). Trimming removed 7 bases at V and 7 bases at J, with 14 bases between. The CDR3 has 12 residues. The germline V gene encodes CDR1 MDHEN and CDR2 SYDVKM. In DNA form, the CDR3 reads TGTGCCAGCAAGGACGGGGTAGGGGAGCAGTACTTC. This encodes CASKDGVGEQYF.

The V gene is TRBV30, the J gene TRBJ1-5; D not resolved. CDR3 length: 13 amino acids. CDR1 and CDR2 (germline): GTSNPN, SVGIG (reference sequence). V was cut by 2 bases and J by 7 bases, with 12 bases left in between. CDR3 amino acids: CAWSTQDSQPQHF. Here the CDR3 DNA reads TGTGCCTGGAGTACCCAGGATTCGCAGCCCCAGCATTTT.

This clonotype was counted between two and nine times. The CDR3 nucleotides are TGCAGTGCTAGAGATCCCCTCTCCCAAATGACGAGCACTGAAGCTTTCTTT. Protein sequence: CSARDPLSQMTSTEAFF. V usage is TRBV20-1 and J usage is TRBJ1-1, with D unclear. Trimming stripped 0 bases from V and 4 bases from J, with 21 bases between. The CDR3 has 17 residues. From germline, CDR1 is DFQATT and CDR2 SNEGSKA (reference sequence).

The chain combines TRBV12-3 or TRBV12-4 with TRBJ1-5; D perhaps matches TRBD1 (6 bases). The V end was cut by 7 bases, the J end by 1 base, with 17 bases between. The CDR3 is 16 residues long. CDR3: CASISGRDTSNQPQHF. CDR3 DNA sequence: TGTGCCAGCATCTCCGGACGGGACACCAGCAATCAGCCCCAGCATTTT.

The J gene is TRBJ1-4, the V gene TRBV4-3; D uncertain. Per germline, CDR1 LGHNA and CDR2 YSLEER. The V and J ends lost 4 bases and 7 bases respectively, with 16 bases between them. The CDR3 loop spans 15 amino acids. The CDR3 nucleotides read TGCGCCAGCAGCCCAGAGGGCACCCGGGGTGAAAAACTGTTTTTT. Residues: CASSPEGTRGEKLFF.

The rearrangement uses TRBV2 and TRBJ2-3; D possibly corresponds to TRBD2 (7 bases). Deletions cut 4 bases from V and 0 bases from J, with 11 bases between. Germline CDR1 reads SNHLY; CDR2 reads FYNNEI. This CDR3 spans 15 amino acids. This CDR3 is CASSVPGGSTDTQYF. In DNA, the CDR3 is TGTGCCAGCAGTGTCCCGGGGGGCAGCACAGATACGCAGTATTTT.

Remarks on this clonotype: A read error may account for a junction end that differs from germline. The DNA of the CDR3 is TGTGCCAGCAGTCTATCTATCGGGACACTCTACGAGCAGTACTTC. This codes for CASSLSIGTLYEQYF. This chain links TRBV27 with TRBJ2-7, with a possible D match to TRBD1 (6 bases). Germline CDR1 MNHEY, CDR2 SMNVEV (reference sequence). The CDR3 is 15 amino acids.

V and J are TRBV5-1 and TRBJ2-1, with a weak D call TRBD1 (5 bases). V dropped 1 base and J dropped 3 bases, with 11 bases sitting between them. This CDR3 contains 15 residues. Germline V gene data show CDR1 as SGHRS and CDR2 as YFSETQ. The CDR3 nucleotides read TGCGCCAGCAGCTTGTCGACGACAGACTACAATGAGCAGTTCTTC. This translates into CASSLSTTDYNEQFF.

The J gene is TRBJ2-3, the V gene TRBV6-2 or TRBV6-3; D unclear. Germline-derived CDR1 and CDR2 are MNHEY and SVGEGT. The ends were cut back, 6 bases at V and 5 bases at J, with 9 bases in the middle. CDR3 length: 12 amino acids. The chain's CDR3 is CASSRSRDTQYF. CDR3 DNA: TGTGCCAGCAGCCGCTCTAGAGATACGCAGTATTTT.

This clonotype was seen a few times. The chain recombines TRBV20-1 with TRBJ2-4, with D unresolved. The length of the CDR3 is 14 residues. With 0 bases removed from V and 0 bases from J, the gap between germline ends came to 6 bases. Per the germline V gene, CDR1 is DFQATT and CDR2 is SNEGSKA (reference sequence). The CDR3 here is CSAREWVAKNIQYF. CDR3 coding DNA: TGCAGTGCTAGAGAATGGGTAGCCAAAAACATTCAGTACTTC.

This rearrangement joins TRBV9 to TRBJ1-2, with 9 bases fitting TRBD1. With V trimmed by 7 bases and J by 3 bases, 10 bases remained unmatched. The germline gives CDR1 SGDLS, CDR2 YYNGEE. The CDR3 has 15 amino acids. CDR3 sequence (DNA): TGTGCCAGCCTTGCTGGGGGGGACAGGGACTATGGCTACACCTTC. It yields the protein CASLAGGDRDYGYTF.

The rearrangement links TRBV4-3 to TRBJ1-2; TRBD1 matches 8 bases. The length of the CDR3 is 15 residues. J lost 4 bases, V lost 1 base, and 5 bases had no gene match. Germline V gene sequence: CDR1 LGHNA, CDR2 YSLEER. In nucleotides, the CDR3 is TGCGCCAGCAGCCAAGCACACAGGGGGTTCTATGGCTACACCTTC. Amino acids: CASSQAHRGFYGYTF.

This clonotype was seen a single time. The rearrangement uses TRBV27 and TRBJ2-7; D unclear. CDR1 and CDR2 from the germline V gene are MNHEY and SMNVEV (reference sequence). Trimming took off 7 bases at V and 4 bases at J, with 23 bases between the two ends. The CDR3 extends over 16 amino acids. CDR3 DNA: TGTGCCAGCAATAGAGGCCCCAGAGAGTTAGGATACGAGCAGTACTTC. The encoded protein is CASNRGPRELGYEQYF.

The genes are TRBV28 and TRBJ2-5, with a weak D call TRBD2 (6 bases). Trimming pared 5 bases from V and 5 bases from J, leaving 15 bases between. CDR3 size: 14 residues. CDR1 and CDR2 (germline): MDHEN, SYDVKM. The CDR3 loop is CASSVRGIRETQYF. The CDR3 nucleotides read TGTGCCAGCAGTGTACGGGGGATTAGGGAGACCCAGTACTTC.

Ten or more counts support this clonotype. This chain connects TRBV12-3 or TRBV12-4 to TRBJ1-1; no reliable D call. The CDR3 spans 13 residues. Trimming took 1 base from V and 2 from J, leaving 5 bases between them. The CDR3 reads CASSLGFNTEAFF. Here the CDR3 DNA reads TGTGCCAGCAGTTTAGGGTTTAACACTGAAGCTTTCTTT.

V gene TRBV25-1 combines with J gene TRBJ2-5; no clear D. The CDR3 runs 11 residues. CDR1 is MGHDK, CDR2 SYGVNS, per germline. V gave up 4 bases and J gave up 5 bases, with 5 bases separating them. The CDR3 coding sequence is TGTGCCAGCAGTGGGTACGAGACCCAGTACTTC. It translates to CASSGYETQYF.

The V and J genes are TRBV20-1 and TRBJ2-1, with D perhaps being TRBD1 or TRBD2 (5 bases each). The CDR3 contains 14 residues. The germline V gene has CDR1 DFQATT and CDR2 SNEGSKA (reference sequence). The DNA for the CDR3 is TGCAGAGCCCCCGGGGCCCAATCCTACAATGAGCAGTTCTTC. Translated: CRAPGAQSYNEQFF.

V is TRBV7-3 and J is TRBJ2-7; 8 positions match TRBD1. CDR1 and CDR2 (germline): SGHTA, FQGTGA. Unmatched junction bases numbered 8, after V lost 5 bases and J lost 5 bases. The CDR3 contains 14 residues. As DNA, the CDR3 is TGTGCCAGCAGCATACGGGACAGGTCCGACGAGCAGTACTTC. Translated, it gives CASSIRDRSDEQYF.

V is TRBV6-2 or TRBV6-3 and J is TRBJ1-2; TRBD1 agrees at 9 bases. The V gene's germline CDR1 is MNHEY and CDR2 SVGEGT. With 5 bases clipped from V and 5 bases from J, the junction kept 12 bases outside the gene matches. The CDR3 totals 16 residues. The CDR3 nucleotides are TGTGCCAGCAGTCGGGACAGGGCCAGCCCAACTTATGGCTACACCTTC. Encoded protein: CASSRDRASPTYGYTF.

The V call is TRBV4-3, the J call TRBJ1-6; D call uncertain. The length of the CDR3 is 14 residues. Germline CDR1 LGHNA, CDR2 YSLEER. V lost 3 bases, J lost 11 bases, and 14 bases lay in between. The CDR3 loop reads CASSQTHGGPPLHF. The CDR3 DNA is TGCGCCAGCAGCCAGACCCACGGCGGGCCACCCCTCCACTTT.

The rearrangement uses TRBV7-3 and TRBJ2-7, with no clear D. This CDR3 comprises 14 residues. Trimming took 5 bases from V and 7 from J, leaving 18 bases between them. The germline V gene has CDR1 SGHTA and CDR2 FQGTGA. CDR3 nucleotides: TGTGCCAGCAGCGCCGAACCGATAACGAATGAGCAGTACTTC. Its protein is CASSAEPITNEQYF.